This entry concerns a single TCR beta chain. Trimming stripped 7 bases from V and 11 bases from J, with 16 bases between. This CDR3 has 12 residues. Germline V gene data show CDR1 as MDHEN and CDR2 as SYDVKM. The sample belongs to a study of cytomegalovirus exposure and HLA in healthy donors. A multiplex PCR was run with 60 Vbeta primers and 13 Jbeta primers. The protocol was immunoSEQ multiplex PCR, while the TCRdb copy is restricted to in-frame clones and leaves out a portion. The table has 90,000 or so clones, 70% to 75% seen once; the top ten hold roughly 4.2%. The chain couples TRBV28 to TRBJ2-3, with D maybe TRBD2 (6 bases). The sequencing sample was made of PBMCs. This receptor was obtained from a man aged 60 to 69 in good health and CMV-seronegative. CDR3 coding DNA: TGTGCCAGCACCGAGCTCGGGGGTAGGCAGTATTTT. It translates to CASTELGGRQYF.